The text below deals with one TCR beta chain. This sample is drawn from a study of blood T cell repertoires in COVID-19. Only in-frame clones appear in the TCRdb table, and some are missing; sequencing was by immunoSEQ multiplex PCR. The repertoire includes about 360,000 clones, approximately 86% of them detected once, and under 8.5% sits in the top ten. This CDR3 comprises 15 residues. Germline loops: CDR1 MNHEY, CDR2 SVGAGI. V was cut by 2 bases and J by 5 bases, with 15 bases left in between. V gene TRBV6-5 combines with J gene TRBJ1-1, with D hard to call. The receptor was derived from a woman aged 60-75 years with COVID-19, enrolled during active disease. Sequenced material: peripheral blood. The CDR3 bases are TGTGCCAGCAGTTACAGCATGGCAGGTCTTACTGAAGCTTTCTTT. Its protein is CASSYSMAGLTEAFF.